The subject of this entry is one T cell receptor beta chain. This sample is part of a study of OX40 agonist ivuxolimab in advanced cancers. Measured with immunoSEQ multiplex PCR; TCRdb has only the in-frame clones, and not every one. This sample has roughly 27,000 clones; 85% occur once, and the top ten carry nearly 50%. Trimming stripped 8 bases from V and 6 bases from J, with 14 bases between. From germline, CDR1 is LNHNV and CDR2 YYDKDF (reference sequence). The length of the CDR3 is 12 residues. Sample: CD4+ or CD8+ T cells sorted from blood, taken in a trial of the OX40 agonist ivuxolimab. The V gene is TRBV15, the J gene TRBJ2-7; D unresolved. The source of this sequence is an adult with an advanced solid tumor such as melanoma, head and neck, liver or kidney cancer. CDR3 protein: CATGSGSLEQYF. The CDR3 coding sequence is TGTGCCACCGGATCGGGCAGTCTCGAGCAGTACTTC.